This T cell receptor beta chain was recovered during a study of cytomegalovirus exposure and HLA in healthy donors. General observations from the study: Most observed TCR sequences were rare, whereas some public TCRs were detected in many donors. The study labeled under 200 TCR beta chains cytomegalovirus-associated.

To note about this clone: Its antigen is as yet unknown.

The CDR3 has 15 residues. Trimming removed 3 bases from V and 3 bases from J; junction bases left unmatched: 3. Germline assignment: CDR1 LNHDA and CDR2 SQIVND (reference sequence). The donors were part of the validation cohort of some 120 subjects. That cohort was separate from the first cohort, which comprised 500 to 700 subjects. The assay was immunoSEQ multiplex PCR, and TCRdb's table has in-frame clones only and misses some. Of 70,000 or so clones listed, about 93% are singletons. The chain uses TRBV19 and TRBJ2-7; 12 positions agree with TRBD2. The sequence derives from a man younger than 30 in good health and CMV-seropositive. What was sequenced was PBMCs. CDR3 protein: CASSMRTSGNYEQYF. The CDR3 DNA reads TGTGCCAGTAGTATGCGGACTAGCGGGAACTACGAGCAGTACTTC.